This record covers a single T cell receptor (beta chain). Assay: immunoSEQ multiplex PCR; the TCRdb copy retains only in-frame clones and omits some. The data hold roughly 300,000 clones, with roughly 83% observed a single time. These data come from a study of blood T cell repertoires in COVID-19. The germline V gene has CDR1 SGHRS and CDR2 YFSETQ. V dropped 6 bases and J dropped 4; count of bases not matched to a gene: 10. The CDR3 has 16 amino acids. This rearrangement joins TRBV5-1 to TRBJ2-2, with 9 bases lining up with TRBD2. This clonotype was sampled from a woman aged 45-60 years with acute or convalescent COVID-19. The sample was peripheral blood. The CDR3, as DNA: TGCGCCAGCACCCGGGGGGGGACTAGCCGCACCGGGGAGCTGTTTTTT. It codes for CASTRGGTSRTGELFF.